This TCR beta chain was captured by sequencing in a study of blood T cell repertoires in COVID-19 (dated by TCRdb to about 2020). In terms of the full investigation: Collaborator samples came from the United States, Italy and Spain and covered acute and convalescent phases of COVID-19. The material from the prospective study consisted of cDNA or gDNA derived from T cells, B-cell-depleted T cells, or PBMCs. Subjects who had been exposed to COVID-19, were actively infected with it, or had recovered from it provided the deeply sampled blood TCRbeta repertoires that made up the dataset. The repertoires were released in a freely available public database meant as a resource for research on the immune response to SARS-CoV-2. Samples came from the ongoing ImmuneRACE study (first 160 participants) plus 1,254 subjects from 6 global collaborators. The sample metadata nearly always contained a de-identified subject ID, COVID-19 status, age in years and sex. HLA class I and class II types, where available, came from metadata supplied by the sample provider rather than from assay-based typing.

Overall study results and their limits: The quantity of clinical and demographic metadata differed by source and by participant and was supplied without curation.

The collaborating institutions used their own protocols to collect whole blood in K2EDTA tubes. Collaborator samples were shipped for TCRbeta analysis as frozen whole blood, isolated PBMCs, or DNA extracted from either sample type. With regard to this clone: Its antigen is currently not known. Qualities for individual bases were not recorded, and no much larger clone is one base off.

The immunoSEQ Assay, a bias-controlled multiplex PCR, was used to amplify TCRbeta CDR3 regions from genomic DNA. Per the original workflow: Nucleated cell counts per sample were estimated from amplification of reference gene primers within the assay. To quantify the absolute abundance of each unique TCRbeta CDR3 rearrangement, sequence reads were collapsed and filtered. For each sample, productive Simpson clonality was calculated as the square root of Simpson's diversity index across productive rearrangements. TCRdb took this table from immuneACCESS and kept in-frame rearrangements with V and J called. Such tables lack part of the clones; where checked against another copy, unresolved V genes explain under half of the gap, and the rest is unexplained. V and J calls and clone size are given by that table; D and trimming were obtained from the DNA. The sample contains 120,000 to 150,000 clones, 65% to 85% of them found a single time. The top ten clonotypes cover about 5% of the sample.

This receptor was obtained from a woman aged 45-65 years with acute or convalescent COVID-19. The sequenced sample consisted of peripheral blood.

The nucleotides are TGTGCCAGCAGCCTCCTCCCAGCGGGGGATACGCAGTATTTT. It translates as CASSLLPAGDTQYF. The chain uses TRBV7-3 and TRBJ2-3, and 7 junction bases match TRBD2. The germline V gene gives CDR1 as SGHTA and CDR2 as FQGTGA. Clipping removes 5 bases from V and 6 bases from J, with 8 as the unmatched junction base count. The CDR3 measures 14 amino acids from cysteine to phenylalanine. Here the CDR3 DNA is all that survives: 42 bases in frame from base 1. Joined to the reference TRBV7-3 and TRBJ2-3 proteins, this CDR3 gives the full variable domain: GAGVSQTPSNKVTEKGKYVELRCDPISGHTALYWYRQSLGQGPEFLIYFQGTGAADDSGLPNDRFFAVRPEGSVSTLKIQRTERGDSAVYLCASSLLPAGDTQYFGPGTRLTVL.